This T cell receptor beta chain was documented in a study of T cell clusters in autoimmune cytopenias. The CDR3 runs to 14 residues. CDR1 and CDR2 from the germline V gene are SEHNR and FQNEAQ (reference sequence). Each sample's input was around 250 ng genomic DNA, 35,000 to 40,000 genome equivalents. TRB rearrangements were amplified by touch-down multiplex PCR with mixed TRB-A/B primers. Reprocessing the multiplex PCR reads, TCRdb reports a single entry for every CDR3 protein and omits DNA. Recorded here are around 9,700 distinct CDR3 sequences; the top ten clones represent around 4%. This clonotype shows up as medium-sized by frequency. This same sample was also taken into another study, of T cell repertoires in aging, cancer and after chemotherapy.

This chain joins TRBV7-9 and TRBJ2-2; with no DNA, the TCRdb D assignment of TRBD2 cannot be verified. Sample: peripheral blood. The source of this sequence is a human donor in good health. CDR3 loop: CASSPTSGTGELFF.